Listed below are T cell receptor beta chains from one sample, sequenced in a study of shared clonotypes between healthy human individuals. TCRdb's table, derived via immunoSEQ multiplex PCR, lists solely in-frame clones and lacks some. The table records fewer than 850,000 clones, approximately 79% of them present only once. The sample comprised memory CD4+ T cells sorted from blood. The receptors originated from a woman in her twenties or thirties in good health. The CDR3 runs from the conserved cysteine through the conserved F or W. A D gene is named only where the DNA matches it firmly.

J	D	V	DNA	CDR3
TRBJ1-1	-	TRBV6-1	TGTGCCAGCAGTGAGGGCGGACAGCTGAACACTGAAGCTTTCTTT	CASSEGGQLNTEAFF
TRBJ1-1	-	TRBV10-3	TGTGCCATCAGTGAGTATCGGCCGGTAGTCCTGAACACTGAAGCTTTCTTT	CAISEYRPVVLNTEAFF
TRBJ2-1	-	TRBV19	TGTGCCAGTAGTTTTAGGTCCAACCTAGCCAAACACAATGAGCAGTTCTTC	CASSFRSNLAKHNEQFF
TRBJ2-5	TRBD2	TRBV9	TGTGCCAGCAGCGGTCTAGCGGGAGTAGGCCAAGAGACCCAGTACTTC	CASSGLAGVGQETQYF
TRBJ1-5	-	TRBV2	TGTGCCAGCAGCCCGATACATACTAGGCAGCCCCAGCATTTT	CASSPIHTRQPQHF
TRBJ1-2	-	TRBV11-2	TGTGCCAGCAGTCCGATCTCTGACAGACAGTATGGCTACACCTTC	CASSPISDRQYGYTF
TRBJ2-1	-	TRBV4-1	TGCGCCAGCAGCCAACCGACTAGACACAATGAGCAGTTCTTC	CASSQPTRHNEQFF
TRBJ1-2	-	TRBV28	TGTGCCAGCACCACTACCCAGGGCGCTAACTATGGCTACACCTTC	CASTTTQGANYGYTF
TRBJ2-7	-	TRBV4-1	TGTGCCAGCAGCCCAAGATGGGGCAAGGGCTACGAGCAGTACTTC	CASSPRWGKGYEQYF
TRBJ1-2	TRBD1	TRBV28	TGTGCCAGCCAAGAGGGGGCAATGGGCTACACCTTC	CASQEGAMGYTF